These T cell receptor beta chains were read from a single sample in a study of CD4+ T cells in melanoma. Data came from immunoSEQ multiplex PCR; TCRdb stores just in-frame clones and leaves some out. Of 90,000 to 130,000 clones in the sample, approximately 92% were seen once. Sequencing was done on a sample of peripheral blood. The receptor source for this set is a human donor with melanoma. The CDR3 runs from the conserved cysteine through the conserved F or W. A D gene is named only where the DNA matches it firmly. Clone size is shown for a subset of rows, as once, few, many or a class of expanded clone.

j_call d_call clone_size v_call cdr3_aa cdr3_nt
TRBJ2-5 - - TRBV7-9 CASSHRNQETQYF TGTGCCAGCAGCCACAGAAACCAAGAGACCCAGTACTTC
TRBJ2-7 - few TRBV6-5 CASSYSFVGTYEQYF TGTGCCAGCAGTTACTCGTTTGTGGGAACCTACGAGCAGTACTTC
TRBJ1-2 - - TRBV18 CASSPGTAYGYTF TGTGCCAGCTCACCCGGAACAGCATATGGCTACACCTTC
TRBJ2-7 - - TRBV7-3 CASSQQGTSSYEQYF TGTGCCAGCAGCCAACAGGGGACTAGCTCCTACGAGCAGTACTTC
TRBJ1-1 TRBD1 - TRBV5-6 CASSSPGQGLNTEAFF TGTGCCAGCAGCTCCCCGGGACAGGGGTTGAACACTGAAGCTTTCTTT
TRBJ2-7 - - TRBV28 CASSVIGGIAYEQYF TGTGCCAGCAGTGTAATAGGGGGAATTGCCTACGAGCAGTACTTC
TRBJ1-3 - - TRBV5-5 CASSSETRGGNTIYF TGTGCCAGCAGCTCCGAGACTAGAGGGGGAAACACCATATATTTT
TRBJ2-1 - - TRBV7-2 CASSFGRYNEQFF TGTGCCAGCAGCTTCGGACGTTACAATGAGCAGTTCTTC
TRBJ1-5 - - TRBV18 CASNTQGYSNQPQHF TGTGCCAGCAACACCCAGGGTTATAGCAATCAGCCCCAGCATTTT
TRBJ2-5 TRBD1 - TRBV19 CASSSVGQGAIYEETQYF TGTGCCAGTAGTTCGGTTGGGCAGGGGGCTATATACGAAGAGACCCAGTACTTC
TRBJ1-2 - - TRBV6-1 CASSELLPYGYTF TGTGCCAGCAGTGAACTATTGCCCTATGGCTACACCTTC
TRBJ1-1 - - TRBV5-4 CANHPPGYTEAFF TGTGCCAACCATCCCCCAGGGTACACTGAAGCTTTCTTT
TRBJ2-7 - - TRBV6-5 CASSYGGGQTYEQYF TGTGCCAGCAGTTATGGTGGGGGCCAGACCTACGAGCAGTACTTC
TRBJ1-5 - - TRBV28 CASSPGGEGGFPQHF TGTGCCAGCAGTCCCGGTGGGGAGGGGGGGTTCCCCCAGCATTTT
TRBJ1-4 - - TRBV5-1 CASREGKDEKLFF TGCGCCAGCAGGGAAGGGAAGGATGAAAAACTGTTTTTT
TRBJ1-2 - - TRBV4-2 CASSQGSALYGYTF TGTGCCAGCAGCCAAGGGTCCGCTCTCTATGGCTACACCTTC
TRBJ2-3 - - TRBV29-1 CSAALATTDTQYF TGCAGCGCAGCCCTAGCGACCACAGATACGCAGTATTTT
TRBJ1-2 - - TRBV14 CASSRIGFPGTGYTF TGTGCCAGCAGCCGAATAGGATTTCCAGGAACTGGCTACACCTTC
TRBJ1-3 TRBD1 - TRBV4-1 CASSHGRFTGEGNTIYF TGCGCCAGCAGCCATGGTCGGTTTACAGGGGAAGGAAACACCATATATTTT
TRBJ1-4 TRBD1 - TRBV7-2 CASSQDRFNEKLFF TGTGCCAGCAGCCAGGACAGGTTTAATGAAAAACTGTTTTTT
TRBJ2-5 TRBD1 - TRBV5-1 CASSLSGTGEETQYF TGCGCCAGCAGCTTGTCTGGGACAGGGGAAGAGACCCAGTACTTC
TRBJ2-3 - - TRBV11-1 CASSFNVGGGADTQYF TGTGCCAGCAGCTTCAATGTCGGGGGTGGTGCAGATACGCAGTATTTT
TRBJ2-5 - - TRBV2 CASSEARGNWETQYF TGTGCCAGCAGTGAAGCGCGGGGTAATTGGGAGACCCAGTACTTC
TRBJ2-1 TRBD2 - TRBV4-1 CASSQDPAGGNNEQFF TGCGCCAGCAGCCAAGATCCTGCGGGAGGAAACAATGAGCAGTTCTTC
TRBJ2-5 TRBD2 - TRBV19 CASRAAPGLAGSGETQYF TGTGCCAGTAGAGCCGCACCGGGACTAGCGGGATCGGGAGAGACCCAGTACTTC
TRBJ1-2 - - TRBV19 CASSIENPGADGYGYTF TGTGCCAGTAGTATAGAGAATCCAGGGGCCGACGGCTATGGCTACACCTTC
TRBJ2-2 - - TRBV28 CASSLPTNTGELFF TGTGCCAGCAGTCTACCGACGAACACCGGGGAGCTGTTTTTT
TRBJ2-7 - once TRBV23-1 CASMGSKSHEQYF TGCGCCAGCATGGGGTCCAAAAGCCACGAGCAGTACTTC
TRBJ2-3 - - TRBV5-1 CASSLGGPPVDTQYF TGCGCCAGCAGCTTGGGGGGCCCCCCGGTTGATACGCAGTATTTT
TRBJ2-7 - - TRBV6-5 CASSSPSSYEQYF TGTGCCAGCAGTTCCCCGTCGAGCTACGAGCAGTACTTC
TRBJ2-2 - - TRBV5-6 CASSQGPGELFF TGTGCCAGCAGCCAGGGCCCCGGGGAGCTGTTTTTT
TRBJ2-7 - - TRBV10-3 CAISSGYEQYF TGTGCCATCAGCTCAGGCTACGAGCAGTACTTC
TRBJ2-3 - - TRBV18 CASSPLQGTDTQYF TGTGCCAGCTCACCTCTCCAAGGCACAGATACGCAGTATTTT
TRBJ1-5 - - TRBV6-6 CASSYSVSRVNQPQHF TGTGCCAGCAGTTACTCGGTCAGTAGGGTGAATCAGCCCCAGCATTTT
TRBJ2-6 TRBD1 - TRBV13 CASSPQGASGANVLTF TGTGCCAGCAGCCCACAGGGGGCTTCGGGGGCCAACGTCCTGACTTTC
TRBJ2-7 TRBD2 - TRBV6-5 CASSYFPGLSYEQYF TGTGCCAGCAGTTACTTCCCGGGACTATCTTACGAGCAGTACTTC
TRBJ1-6 TRBD1 - TRBV5-1 CASSWDRDSPLHF TGCGCCAGCAGCTGGGACAGGGATTCACCCCTCCACTTT
TRBJ2-2 - - TRBV6-5 CASNIDRGAGELFF TGTGCCAGCAACATCGACAGAGGGGCCGGGGAGCTGTTTTTT
TRBJ2-1 TRBD2 - TRBV7-9 CASSAAGGSGNEQFF TGTGCCAGCAGCGCAGCTGGCGGGAGCGGGAATGAGCAGTTCTTC
TRBJ1-2 - - TRBV11-2 CASSPPRGFGYTF TGTGCCAGCAGCCCTCCCCGAGGGTTTGGCTACACCTTC
TRBJ1-1 - - TRBV7-2 CASSLMRGKNTEAFF TGTGCCAGCAGTTTAATGAGGGGTAAGAACACTGAAGCTTTCTTT
TRBJ1-4 TRBD1 - TRBV5-1 CASSPPTGGLEKLFF TGCGCCAGCAGCCCTCCGACAGGGGGCCTTGAAAAACTGTTTTTT